Each of the 28 T cell receptor beta chains below was sequenced from the same sample in a study of OX40 agonist ivuxolimab in advanced cancers. This table comes from immunoSEQ multiplex PCR, and its TCRdb copy is limited to in-frame clones, with some not included. This table has tens of thousands of clones, 85% to 90% appearing once. The sample consisted of CD4+ or CD8+ T cells sorted from blood, taken in a trial of the OX40 agonist ivuxolimab. All receptors come from an adult with an advanced solid tumor such as melanoma, head and neck, liver or kidney cancer.

The genes are TRBV20-1 and TRBJ2-7; D remains ambiguous. The CDR3 sequence is 11 residues long. The ends were cut back, 3 bases at V and 5 bases at J, with 8 bases in the middle. The germline V gene encodes CDR1 DFQATT and CDR2 SNEGSKA (reference sequence). CDR3 sequence (DNA): TGCAGTGCTAGTGTGGACGACGAGCAGTACTTC. This sequence encodes CSASVDDEQYF.

This clone was detected a few times. This chain uses TRBV28 with TRBJ1-6; D not resolved. Germline V gene lookup returns CDR1 MDHEN and CDR2 SYDVKM. This CDR3 has 14 residues. Trimming cost V 5 bases and J 10 bases, with 15 bases left between them. CDR3 in DNA: TGTGCCAGCAGTCCCCGGACCGGGCGCTCACCCCTCCACTTT. Protein sequence: CASSPRTGRSPLHF.

This chain connects TRBV5-1 to TRBJ1-1; D gene uncertain. Germline assignment: CDR1 SGHRS and CDR2 YFSETQ. Trimming left V 3 bases short and J 0 bases short, with 18 bases between. The CDR3 extends over 17 amino acids. The CDR3 DNA is TGCGCCAGCAGCTCGACCACCTGGGGAATCCTGAACACTGAAGCTTTCTTT. Its protein is CASSSTTWGILNTEAFF.

The V call is TRBV4-1, the J call TRBJ2-6; TRBD2 is a possible D gene (5 bases). This CDR3 spans 17 amino acids. Germline CDR1 and CDR2: MGHRA and YSYEKL. V was shortened by 3 bases and J by 0 bases, with 12 bases between the two germline ends. The CDR3 DNA reads as TGCGCCAGCAGCCAGCCGGGGAGAGCCTCTGGGGCCAACGTCCTGACTTTC. It translates to CASSQPGRASGANVLTF.

This chain uses TRBV5-5 with TRBJ1-3; 12 bases match TRBD1. After removal of 4 bases from V and 11 bases from J, the junction contained 19 bases not matched to a gene. Germline loops: CDR1 SGHKS, CDR2 YYEKEE (reference sequence). There are 18 residues in the CDR3. This chain's CDR3 is CASSRLLPHPGQGASIYF. DNA of the CDR3: TGTGCCAGCAGCCGGCTATTACCTCACCCGGGACAGGGGGCTTCCATATATTTT.

This clone occurred once. V usage is TRBV28 and J usage is TRBJ2-1, with 9 bases identical to TRBD2. The CDR3 runs 16 residues. CDR1 and CDR2 from the germline V gene are MDHEN and SYDVKM. The ends lost 4 bases at V and 2 bases at J; junction bases unmatched: 6. CDR3 protein: CASSSQRLAAYNEQFF. CDR3 nucleotides: TGTGCCAGCAGTTCTCAAAGACTAGCGGCCTACAATGAGCAGTTCTTC.

The rearrangement joins TRBV28 to TRBJ1-2, with D uncertain. Germline V lookup: CDR1 MDHEN, CDR2 SYDVKM. V lost 8 bases to trimming and J lost 1 base, with 14 bases between them. This CDR3 is built from 14 residues. The DNA for the CDR3 is TGTGCCAGCTCAGAGGGTGGCCATAACTATGGCTACACCTTC. Translation gives CASSEGGHNYGYTF.

This chain links TRBV28 with TRBJ2-7, with D hard to call. The CDR3 has 11 amino acids. The V end was cut by 5 bases, the J end by 3 bases, with 5 bases between. CDR1 is MDHEN and CDR2 is SYDVKM in the germline V gene. CDR3 nucleotides: TGTGCCAGCAGTCTAAACTACGAGCAGTACTTC. Protein sequence: CASSLNYEQYF.

The V and J genes are TRBV7-3 and TRBJ2-1, with D possibly TRBD2 on 6 matching bases. The CDR3 runs 16 residues. Germline CDR1 is SGHTA and CDR2 is FQGTGA. Trimming removed 5 bases at V and 8 bases at J, with 22 bases between. The chain's CDR3 is CASSPTPTGAGHEQFF. CDR3 bases: TGTGCCAGCAGCCCAACCCCTACGGGAGCAGGCCATGAGCAGTTCTTC.

This clone is a singleton in its sample. The chain combines TRBV15 with TRBJ2-5; 10 bases are a match to TRBD1. Germline V CDR1 and CDR2: LNHNV, YYDKDF (reference sequence). V lost 3 bases and J lost 7; bases outside the gene matches: 8. The CDR3 has 15 residues. CDR3 protein: CATSSLGTGERTQYF. CDR3 coding DNA: TGTGCCACCAGCAGTCTCGGGACAGGGGAGAGGACCCAGTACTTC.

This sequence joins TRBV28 and TRBJ2-6, with D possibly matching TRBD2 (6 bases). V lost 3 bases to trimming and J lost 0 bases, with 6 bases between them. Germline loops: CDR1 MDHEN, CDR2 SYDVKM. The CDR3 spans 15 residues. In nucleotides, the CDR3 is TGTGCCAGCAGTTTCGGGGGCTCTGGGGCCAACGTCCTGACTTTC. Encoded protein: CASSFGGSGANVLTF.

The chain recombines TRBV4-2 with TRBJ1-2; D call uncertain. The length of the CDR3 is 16 residues. Per germline, CDR1 LGHNA and CDR2 YNFKEQ. V dropped 1 base and J dropped 3 bases, with 15 bases sitting between them. The CDR3 reads CASSQGLDPRDYGYTF. CDR3 DNA: TGTGCCAGCAGCCAAGGACTTGACCCTAGGGACTATGGCTACACCTTC.

The chain links TRBV6-6 to TRBJ1-1; unclear D gene. Per germline, CDR1 MNHNY and CDR2 SVGAGI (reference sequence). Trimming stripped 2 bases from V and 0 bases from J, with 10 bases between. CDR3 length: 15 amino acids. CDR3 region: CASSYKAAMNTEAFF. CDR3 coding DNA: TGTGCCAGCAGTTACAAGGCAGCGATGAACACTGAAGCTTTCTTT.

V and J are TRBV28 and TRBJ1-2, with TRBD1 identical over 7 bases. This CDR3 spans 14 amino acids. Germline trimming cut 4 bases from V and 2 bases from J; bases unmatched to any gene: 4. The germline CDR1 and CDR2 sequences are MDHEN and SYDVKM. DNA for the CDR3: TGTGCCAGCAGTTCGCAGACAGGGAACTATGGCTACACCTTC. It yields the protein CASSSQTGNYGYTF.

V usage is TRBV5-1 and J usage is TRBJ2-7; perhaps TRBD2 as D (6 bases). The V end lost 3 bases, the J end lost 3 bases, and 16 bases lay between the germline ends. CDR3 length equals 15 residues. Germline V lookup: CDR1 SGHRS, CDR2 YFSETQ. DNA of the CDR3: TGCGCCAGCAGCTCCGAGGGACTTAGGGACTACGAGCAGTACTTC. Amino acids: CASSSEGLRDYEQYF.

The chain recombines TRBV5-5 with TRBJ1-2; D is perhaps TRBD1 (6 bases). CDR3 length: 16 residues. Trimming left V 4 bases short and J 4 bases short, with 20 bases between. Germline V gives CDR1 SGHKS, CDR2 YYEKEE (reference sequence). The CDR3 DNA reads as TGTGCCAGCAGCGGTTTGGTATTAGGACAGCGCTATGGCTACACCTTC. This encodes CASSGLVLGQRYGYTF.

V usage is TRBV18 and J usage is TRBJ1-1, with TRBD1 as a possible D gene (5 bases). The V and J ends lost 3 bases and 3 bases respectively, with 11 bases between them. Germline CDR1 and CDR2: KGHSH and LQKENI. The CDR3 runs to 14 residues. DNA of the CDR3: TGTGCCAGCTCACCGACGACAGAACACACTGAAGCTTTCTTT. This gives the protein CASSPTTEHTEAFF.

This clone has only one observation. CDR3 sequence (DNA): TGTGCCAGTAGTACCCGGGGGACCCAGTACTTC. Translated: CASSTRGTQYF. V gene TRBV19 combines with J gene TRBJ2-5, with D perhaps TRBD2 (5 bases). Germline CDR1 and CDR2: LNHDA and SQIVND (reference sequence). The CDR3 covers 11 residues. Trimming stripped 4 bases from V and 7 bases from J, with 7 bases between. Complete variable domain (other parts from reference TRBV19 and TRBJ2-5): DGGITQSPKYLFRKEGQNVTLSCEQNLNHDAMYWYRQDPGQGLRLIYYSQIVNDFQKGDIAEGYSVSREKKESFPLTVTSAQKNPTAFYLCASSTRGTQYFGPGTRLLVL.

V usage is TRBV6-6 and J usage is TRBJ2-3, with 9 positions matching TRBD1. J gave up 10 bases and V 4 bases, and 9 bases lay outside the gene matches. CDR3 size: 14 residues. Germline V gene data show CDR1 as MNHNY and CDR2 as SVGAGI (reference sequence). The CDR3 sequence: CASSLGTGSPAQYF. In DNA form, the CDR3 reads TGTGCCAGCAGTTTGGGGACAGGGTCCCCCGCGCAGTATTTT.

The genes are TRBV4-1 and TRBJ2-3, with D perhaps matching TRBD1 or TRBD2 (6 bases each). The CDR3 length is 15 residues. The germline gives CDR1 MGHRA, CDR2 YSYEKL. Trimming removed 4 bases from V and 1 base from J, with 12 bases in between. The chain's CDR3 is CASSLLGGRTDTQYF. DNA for the CDR3: TGCGCCAGCAGCCTACTAGGGGGGCGCACAGATACGCAGTATTTT.

This clone appeared a few times. This sequence joins TRBV27 and TRBJ1-2, with no clear D. The CDR3 is 14 residues long. Germline V lookup: CDR1 MNHEY, CDR2 SMNVEV (reference sequence). Trimming cost V 6 bases and J 8 bases, with 19 bases left between them. CDR3 bases: TGTGCCAGCAGCCGTGGACCCGGTAATCTCGGCTACACCTTC. Translated, it gives CASSRGPGNLGYTF.

The gene calls are TRBV15 and TRBJ1-3; 7 bases fit TRBD1. Germline CDR1 LNHNV, CDR2 YYDKDF (reference sequence). This CDR3 spans 16 amino acids. V gave up 3 bases and J gave up 3 bases; unmatched junction bases: 8. The CDR3 DNA sequence: TGTGCCACCAGCAGGGAGGGGGCCGTGGTTGGAAACACCATATATTTT. Translated, it gives CATSREGAVVGNTIYF.

This clone occurred once. The V gene is TRBV9, the J gene TRBJ1-4, with 7 bases identical to TRBD1. From germline, CDR1 is SGDLS and CDR2 YYNGEE. There are 14 residues in the CDR3. V shed 3 bases, J shed 3 bases, and the junction held 2 bases outside the gene matches. CDR3 sequence reads: CASSEQGSNEKLFF. The DNA for the CDR3 is TGTGCCAGCAGCGAACAGGGGTCTAATGAAAAACTGTTTTTT.

The rearrangement joins TRBV6-5 to TRBJ2-7; D unclear. CDR1 MNHEY and CDR2 SVGAGI come from the germline V gene. The CDR3 runs to 16 residues. V was cut by 0 bases and J by 0 bases, with 12 bases left in between. CDR3 protein: CASSYSGSAFSYEQYF. In DNA form, the CDR3 reads TGTGCCAGCAGTTACTCGGGTTCTGCGTTCTCCTACGAGCAGTACTTC.

This clone is a singleton in its sample. The rearrangement links TRBV4-2 to TRBJ1-4; D is undetermined. Trimming took off 4 bases at V and 13 bases at J, with 19 bases between the two ends. Germline CDR1 reads LGHNA; CDR2 reads YNFKEQ. The CDR3 has 14 amino acids. CDR3 coding DNA: TGTGCCAGCAGCCCCGGAGACGGGAAAGGCGGACTGTTTTTT. It yields the protein CASSPGDGKGGLFF.

The chain is built from TRBV4-2 and TRBJ2-7, with 8 bases lining up with TRBD2. CDR1 and CDR2 (germline): LGHNA, YNFKEQ. The junction had 15 bases not matched to a gene; V was cut back by 4 bases and J by 7 bases. The CDR3 has 16 residues. CDR3 in amino acids: CASSPQLAGLKREQYF. The CDR3 bases are TGTGCCAGCAGCCCCCAATTAGCGGGGTTAAAAAGAGAGCAGTACTTC.

The chain has TRBV4-1 and TRBJ2-7, with TRBD1 matching 8 bases. The germline V gene encodes CDR1 MGHRA and CDR2 YSYEKL. V lost 0 bases to trimming and J lost 6 bases; unmatched junction nucleotides: 7. CDR3 length equals 15 residues. The CDR3 loop is CASSQDWTGRSEQYF. CDR3 DNA sequence: TGCGCCAGCAGCCAAGATTGGACAGGGCGTTCCGAGCAGTACTTC.

The chain employs TRBV6-1 and TRBJ1-4; TRBD1 might be the D (5 bases). V was clipped by 4 bases and J by 1 base, with 19 bases between them. Germline V lookup: CDR1 MNHNS, CDR2 SASEGT. The CDR3 sequence is 18 residues long. The CDR3 DNA reads as TGTGCCAGCAGTGTCGGCCTTTCCCCGGGACGAACTAATGAAAAACTGTTTTTT. Protein product: CASSVGLSPGRTNEKLFF.